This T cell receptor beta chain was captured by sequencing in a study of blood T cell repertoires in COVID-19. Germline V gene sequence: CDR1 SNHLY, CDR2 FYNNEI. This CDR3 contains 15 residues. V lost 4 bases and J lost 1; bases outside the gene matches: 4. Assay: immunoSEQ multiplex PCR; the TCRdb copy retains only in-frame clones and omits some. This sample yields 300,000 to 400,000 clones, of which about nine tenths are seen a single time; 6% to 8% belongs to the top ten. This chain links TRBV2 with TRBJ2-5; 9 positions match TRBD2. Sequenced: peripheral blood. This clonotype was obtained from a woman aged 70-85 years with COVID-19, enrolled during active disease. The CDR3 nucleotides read TGTGCCAGCAGTGTAAGCGGGGGGCCCCAAGAGACCCAGTACTTC. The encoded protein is CASSVSGGPQETQYF.